The next 26 T cell receptor beta chains were all read from a single sample in a study of human T cells and chemical hapten exposure. Time point: patch test 1, 2 weeks after DPC sensitization. Treatment reported: therapeutic diphenylcyclopropenone sensitization with weekly scalp DPC. TCRdb reprocessed the RACE reads via MiXCR and lists one record per CDR3 protein. The sample lists 95,000 to 150,000 distinct CDR3 sequences; roughly 13% were seen once. The sequencing used whole blood, collected in connection with sensitization to the hapten diphenylcyclopropenone (DPC). The receptors stem from a man between 18 and 35 years old with alopecia areata. Some clones in this sample may be carry-over from other donors' samples.

The chain has TRBV29-1 and TRBJ2-1; D gene unclear. This CDR3 has 13 residues. Trimming stripped 5 bases from V and 2 bases from J, with 10 bases between. Germline V gene data show CDR1 as SQVTM and CDR2 as ANQGSEA. CDR3 amino acids: CSVIHNAYNEQFF. CDR3 in DNA: TGCAGCGTTATACACAATGCCTACAATGAGCAGTTCTTC.

V is TRBV12-3 or TRBV12-4 and J is TRBJ2-5; D call uncertain. The length of the CDR3 is 14 residues. V was shortened by 2 bases and J by 3 bases, with 10 bases between the two germline ends. The CDR3 protein is CASSLSYGKETQYF. The CDR3 DNA is TGTGCCAGCAGTTTATCGTATGGGAAAGAGACCCAGTACTTC.

Many counts were recorded for this clonotype. The V call is TRBV9, the J call TRBJ2-7; D not resolved. CDR1 SGDLS and CDR2 YYNGEE come from the germline V gene. The CDR3 sequence is 16 residues long. V lost 4 bases and J lost 4, with 21 bases in between. The CDR3 sequence is CASSLGWGKSEYEQYV. CDR3 in DNA: TGTGCCAGCAGCCTGGGGTGGGGAAAGAGCGAATACGAGCAGTACGTC.

This clonotype occurred a few times. The chain combines TRBV12-3 or TRBV12-4 with TRBJ2-3, with TRBD1 identical over 8 bases. This CDR3 is 15 amino acids long. Trimming at V came to 6 bases and at J to 3 bases, leaving 8 bases not matched to a gene. This CDR3 is CASRADRAKTDTQYF. The CDR3 nucleotides are TGTGCCAGCAGGGCGGACAGGGCTAAGACAGATACGCAGTATTTT.

This clonotype was found a few times. CDR3 sequence: CALRGGPGELFF. The CDR3 region has the DNA TGTGCCCTACGGGGGGGGCCCGGGGAGCTGTTTTTT. The chain has TRBV12-3 or TRBV12-4 and TRBJ2-2, with 8 bases identical to TRBD2. This CDR3 has 12 residues. J was trimmed by 6 bases and V by 11 bases; bases with no gene match: 5.

The V call is TRBV12-3 or TRBV12-4, the J call TRBJ1-5; TRBD1 matches at 10 bases. V gave up 1 base and J gave up 5 bases; unmatched junction bases: 8. This CDR3 has 17 residues. CDR3 loop: CASSLGQGALRHQPQHF. CDR3 in DNA: TGTGCCAGCAGTTTAGGACAGGGGGCTCTTCGGCATCAGCCCCAGCATTTT.

Many counts were recorded for this clonotype. The genes are TRBV12-3 or TRBV12-4 and TRBJ2-2; tentative D call: TRBD2 (5 bases). V lost 5 bases and J 8 bases, leaving 9 bases between the germline ends. The CDR3 sequence is 12 residues long. CDR3 in amino acids: CASSPGVGELFF. In DNA, the CDR3 is TGTGCCAGCAGTCCCGGGGTGGGGGAGCTGTTTTTT.

This clonotype was seen more than once but under ten times. V gene TRBV29-1 combines with J gene TRBJ1-6; TRBD1 matches 10 bases. This CDR3 spans 14 amino acids. The V gene end was trimmed by 7 bases and the J gene end by 8 bases; junction bases not matched to a gene: 8. The germline gives CDR1 SQVTM, CDR2 ANQGSEA. The CDR3 here is CSAQTGTGDSPLHF. The CDR3 DNA reads as TGCAGCGCCCAGACAGGGACAGGGGATTCACCCCTCCACTTT. The variable domain in full, with the rest retrieved from reference TRBV29-1 and TRBJ1-6, is SAVISQKPSRDICQRGTSLTIQCQVDSQVTMMFWYRQQPGQSLTLIATANQGSEATYESGFVIDKFPISRPNLTFSTLTVSNMSPEDSSIYLCSAQTGTGDSPLHFGNGTRLTVT.

In its sample, this clonotype was seen a few times. V gene TRBV7-2 combines with J gene TRBJ1-5, with D perhaps TRBD1 (5 bases). The CDR3 extends over 17 amino acids. Trimming shortened V by 1 base and J by 3 bases, and 16 bases separated the two germline ends. Germline V lookup: CDR1 SGHTA, CDR2 FQGNSA. This CDR3 reads CASSLDVAQDNNQPQHF. CDR3 nucleotides: TGTGCCAGCAGCTTAGATGTAGCACAGGATAACAATCAGCCCCAGCATTTT.

This clonotype showed up just a few times. The rearrangement uses TRBV4-1 and TRBJ1-5; D is ambiguous. From germline, CDR1 is MGHRA and CDR2 YSYEKL. The CDR3 has 13 amino acids. V was clipped by 4 bases and J by 9 bases, with 13 bases between them. CDR3 sequence reads: CASSPGVAGPQHF. The CDR3 DNA is TGCGCCAGCAGCCCTGGGGTTGCGGGGCCCCAGCATTTT.

This clonotype has just a few counts. The rearrangement links TRBV7-2 to TRBJ2-3; 11 bases are a match to TRBD1. J gave up 5 bases and V 2 bases, and 21 bases lay outside the gene matches. The CDR3 consists of 21 residues. CDR1 is SGHTA, CDR2 FQGNSA, per germline. The CDR3 sequence is CASSLLSVSDRGREFEDTQYF. In nucleotides, the CDR3 is TGTGCCAGCAGCTTACTGTCTGTGTCGGACAGGGGGCGCGAGTTCGAAGATACGCAGTATTTT.

The table lists this clonotype with a few counts. J is TRBJ2-6 and V is TRBV6-6; no firm D call. Trimming shortened V by 11 bases and J by 3 bases, and 2 bases separated the two germline ends. Germline-derived CDR1 and CDR2 are MNHNY and SVGAGI (reference sequence). The CDR3 spans 10 residues. As DNA, the CDR3 is TGTGCCTGTGGGGCCAACGTCCTGACTTTC. It translates to CACGANVLTF.

This clonotype was detected only a few times. CDR3 in DNA: TGCGCCAGCAGCCAAGAATCTCGGAGAGATACGCAGTATTTT. As protein: CASSQESRRDTQYF. The genes are TRBV4-3 and TRBJ2-3; no definite D call. V was shortened by 0 bases and J by 5 bases, with 9 bases between the two germline ends. The CDR3 is 14 amino acids. The V gene's germline CDR1 is LGHNA and CDR2 YSLEER.

This clonotype was recorded once. The chain carries TRBV7-2 and TRBJ2-1, with D tentatively TRBD2 (6 bases). V lost 0 bases and J lost 11, with 14 bases in between. This CDR3 contains 14 residues. Germline lookup yields CDR1 SGHTA and CDR2 FQGNSA. CDR3 in DNA: TGTGCCAGCAGCTTAGCGGGGGTGGAGGGCCAGCAGTTCTTC. Translation gives CASSLAGVEGQQFF.

The chain is built from TRBV7-9 and TRBJ2-1; D possibly corresponds to TRBD2 (7 bases). This CDR3 has 18 amino acids. The germline V and J ends were trimmed by 2 bases and 2 bases, with 19 bases remaining between them. CDR1 and CDR2 (germline): SEHNR, FQNEAQ (reference sequence). The CDR3 DNA reads as TGTGCCAGCAGCTTACTCGCGGGGGCCACTCACCCCTACAATGAGCAGTTCTTC. This sequence encodes CASSLLAGATHPYNEQFF.

This clonotype showed up just a few times. V gene TRBV10-2 combines with J gene TRBJ2-3, with D unresolved. Trimming stripped 3 bases from V and 4 bases from J, with 11 bases between. The CDR3 sequence is 14 residues long. Germline-derived CDR1 and CDR2 are WSHSY and SAAADI. CDR3 loop: CASSDPPDPDTQYF. CDR3 nucleotides: TGCGCCAGCAGTGACCCCCCAGACCCAGATACGCAGTATTTT.

The sample holds a few counts of this clonotype. V is TRBV13 and J is TRBJ2-5; possibly TRBD2 for D (7 bases). Germline V CDR1 and CDR2: PRHDT, FYEKMQ (reference sequence). V lost 5 bases, J lost 4 bases, and 17 bases lay in between. The CDR3 has 15 amino acids. The CDR3 is CASSEGGTAPETQYF. As DNA, the CDR3 is TGTGCCAGCAGCGAGGGGGGGACGGCCCCAGAGACCCAGTACTTC.

The CDR3 DNA sequence: TGCAGTGCTAGGCCCGCACAAGAGACCCAGTACTTC. Protein product: CSARPAQETQYF. The V and J genes are TRBV20-1 and TRBJ2-5; no clear D. This CDR3 spans 12 amino acids. Trimming removed 3 bases at V and 2 bases at J, with 7 bases between. In germline, CDR1 is DFQATT, CDR2 SNEGSKA (reference sequence).

This chain uses TRBV6-2 or TRBV6-3 with TRBJ2-1, with 10 bases identical to TRBD1. Germline V gives CDR1 MNHEY, CDR2 SVGEGT. V trimming: 5 bases; J trimming: 3 bases; junction bases outside the gene matches: 4. The CDR3 spans 15 residues. In DNA form, the CDR3 reads TGTGCCAGCAGTAAGCGGACAGGGGGCTACAATGAGCAGTTCTTC. This codes for CASSKRTGGYNEQFF.

This clonotype was found many times. The rearrangement uses TRBV28 and TRBJ2-7, with D perhaps TRBD2 (6 bases). Deletions cut 4 bases from V and 9 bases from J, with 22 bases between. CDR3 size: 15 residues. Germline CDR1 is MDHEN and CDR2 is SYDVKM. CDR3 bases: TGTGCCAGCAGTTCCTATGGCCGATCCGGGGGTGTGCAGTACTTC. Translated, it gives CASSSYGRSGGVQYF.

This clonotype was counted a few times. V is TRBV6-6 and J is TRBJ1-6; D gene unclear. With 0 bases removed from V and 0 bases from J, the gap between germline ends came to 12 bases. The CDR3 loop spans 18 amino acids. In germline, CDR1 is MNHNY, CDR2 SVGAGI (reference sequence). CDR3 residues: CASSYSGPSSSYNSPLHF. CDR3 in DNA: TGTGCCAGCAGTTACTCGGGCCCCTCGAGCTCCTATAATTCACCCCTCCACTTT.

J is TRBJ2-1 and V is TRBV29-1, with 11 bases that match TRBD2. V lost 3 bases, J lost 5 bases, and 3 bases stayed unmatched. This CDR3 region has 14 residues. In germline, CDR1 is SQVTM, CDR2 ANQGSEA. The chain's CDR3 is CSVDRSGGDNEQFF. CDR3 bases: TGCAGCGTTGACCGTAGCGGGGGGGACAATGAGCAGTTCTTC.

This clonotype was detected ten times or more. The chain joins TRBV6-4 to TRBJ1-3, with D possibly TRBD1 on 6 matching bases. Per the germline V gene, CDR1 is MRHNA and CDR2 is SNTAGT. The V end lost 6 bases, the J end lost 4 bases, and 10 bases lay between the germline ends. This CDR3 region has 13 residues. The CDR3 region has the DNA TGTGCCAGCAGATGGACAGTCGGAAACACCATATATTTT. This sequence encodes CASRWTVGNTIYF.

This clonotype was seen a few times. V and J are TRBV3-1 and TRBJ2-5, with 11 bases lining up with TRBD2. This CDR3 has 15 residues. V lost 3 bases to trimming and J lost 0 bases; unmatched junction nucleotides: 0. The germline gives CDR1 LGHDT, CDR2 YNNKEL (reference sequence). The CDR3 nucleotides are TGTGCCAGCAGCCAGGGACTAGCGGACCAAGAGACCCAGTACTTC. Amino acid sequence: CASSQGLADQETQYF.

The V call is TRBV2, the J call TRBJ2-2; maybe TRBD1 (6 bases). V shed 5 bases and J shed 0 bases, with 10 bases lying between them. The CDR3 has 15 residues. Germline V CDR1 and CDR2: SNHLY, FYNNEI. In DNA, the CDR3 is TGTGCCAGCAGTCAGACAGGTTCGAACACCGGGGAGCTGTTTTTT. Translation: CASSQTGSNTGELFF.

This chain connects TRBV20-1 to TRBJ2-1, with 7 nucleotides matching TRBD2. V gave up 7 bases and J gave up 0 bases; unmatched junction bases: 9. The CDR3 contains 15 residues. Germline V gives CDR1 DFQATT, CDR2 SNEGSKA (reference sequence). In DNA, the CDR3 is TGCAGTGGGTTAAGCGGGGCTCGCTCCTACAATGAGCAGTTCTTC. Protein: CSGLSGARSYNEQFF.